This TCR beta chain was obtained from a study of T cells expressing NK-cell markers. CDR1 is MGHRA, CDR2 YSYEKL, per germline. The CDR3 loop spans 13 amino acids. TCRdb reprocessed the 5' RACE reads, with one entry per CDR3 protein and no DNA. The sample table sets out about 160,000 distinct CDR3 sequences. The clonotype comes from a woman aged 18 to 75 in good health. Sequences were obtained from blood T cells: a sorted CD56 or NKG2C T cell subset, CD4+ or CD8+ T cells, or bulk PBMC T cells (not recorded which). The chain uses TRBV4-1 and TRBJ2-5; the TRBD1 assignment by TCRdb is unverifiable without DNA. The CDR3 reads CASSQATGGTQYF.